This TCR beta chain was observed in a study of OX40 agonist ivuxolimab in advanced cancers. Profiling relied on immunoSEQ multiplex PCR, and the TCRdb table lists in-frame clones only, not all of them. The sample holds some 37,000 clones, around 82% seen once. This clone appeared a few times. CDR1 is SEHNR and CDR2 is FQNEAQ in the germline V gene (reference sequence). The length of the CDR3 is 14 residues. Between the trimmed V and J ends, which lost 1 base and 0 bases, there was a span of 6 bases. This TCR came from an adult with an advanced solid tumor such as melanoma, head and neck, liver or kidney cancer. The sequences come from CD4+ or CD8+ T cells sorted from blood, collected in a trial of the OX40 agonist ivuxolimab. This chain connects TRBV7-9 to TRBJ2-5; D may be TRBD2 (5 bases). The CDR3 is CASSLDGDQETQYF. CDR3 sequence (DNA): TGTGCCAGCAGCTTAGACGGGGACCAAGAGACCCAGTACTTC.